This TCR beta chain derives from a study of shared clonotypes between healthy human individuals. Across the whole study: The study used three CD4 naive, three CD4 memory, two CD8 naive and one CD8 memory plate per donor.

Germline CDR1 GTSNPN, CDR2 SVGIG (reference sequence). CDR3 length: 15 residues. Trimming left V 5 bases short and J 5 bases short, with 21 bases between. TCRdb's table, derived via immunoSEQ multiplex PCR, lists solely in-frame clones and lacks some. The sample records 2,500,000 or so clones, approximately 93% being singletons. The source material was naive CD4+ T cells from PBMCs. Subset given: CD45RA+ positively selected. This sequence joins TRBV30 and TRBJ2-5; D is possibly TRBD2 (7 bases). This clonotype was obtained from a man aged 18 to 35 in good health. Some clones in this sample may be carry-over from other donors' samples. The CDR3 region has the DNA TGTGCCTGGGCCCCGGCTAGCGGAGGGGGGGAGACCCAGTACTTC. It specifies CAWAPASGGGETQYF.